The subject of this entry is one T cell receptor (beta chain). Its antigen is currently unknown. This record belongs to a study of cytomegalovirus exposure and HLA in healthy donors. Whole-study results and caveats: The study listed roughly 160 cytomegalovirus-associated TCR beta chains. Specificity for CMV antigens was confirmed in vitro for three of the CMV-associated chains. TCR sequences were mostly rare, though some public TCRs occurred in many donors.

The repertoire was sequenced with immunoSEQ multiplex PCR; TCRdb's copy has only in-frame clones and lacks some. The table shows about 130,000 clones, with approximately 89% occurring only once. The CDR3 has 14 residues. Per the germline V gene, CDR1 is MNHEY and CDR2 is SMNVEV (reference sequence). With 4 bases clipped from V and 3 bases from J, the junction kept 3 bases outside the gene matches. The clonotype comes from a woman younger than 35 in good health and CMV-seronegative. Input material: PBMCs. The chain recombines TRBV27 with TRBJ2-7; 10 nucleotides line up with TRBD1. DNA of the CDR3: TGTGCCAGCAGTTACGGGACAGGGGACTACGAGCAGTACTTC. Encoded protein: CASSYGTGDYEQYF.